This T cell receptor beta chain was captured in a study of cytotoxic CD8 clonotypes in ibrutinib-treated CLL. Depth targeted 1 in 200,000 to 1 in 1 million T cells, averaging 10x coverage per clonotype. Using immunoSEQ multiplex PCR, the repertoire was profiled, and TCRdb retains in-frame clones only, with some absent. The sample includes fewer than 50,000 clones, around half seen only once; the top ten take roughly 33%. Of note for this clone: The antigen is undetermined.

Germline V gives CDR1 GTSNPN, CDR2 SVGIG (reference sequence). The ends were cut back, 0 bases at V and 1 base at J, with 15 bases in the middle. This CDR3 contains 16 residues. Genomic DNA (about 2 micrograms) was obtained from cryopreserved PBMCs for construction of TCR beta libraries. Study observations and caveats: Clonality grew at ibrutinib response; at progression, it decreased back toward baseline.

This sample comprised PBMCs, obtained after 12 months of ibrutinib treatment. The chain is built from TRBV30 and TRBJ1-1; D might be TRBD1 (5 bases). This TCR came from a human donor with chronic lymphocytic leukemia. Written as DNA, the CDR3 is TGTGCCTGGAGTGTAGGGACCCGGAAGAAGAACACTGAAGCTTTCTTT. Translated, it gives CAWSVGTRKKNTEAFF.